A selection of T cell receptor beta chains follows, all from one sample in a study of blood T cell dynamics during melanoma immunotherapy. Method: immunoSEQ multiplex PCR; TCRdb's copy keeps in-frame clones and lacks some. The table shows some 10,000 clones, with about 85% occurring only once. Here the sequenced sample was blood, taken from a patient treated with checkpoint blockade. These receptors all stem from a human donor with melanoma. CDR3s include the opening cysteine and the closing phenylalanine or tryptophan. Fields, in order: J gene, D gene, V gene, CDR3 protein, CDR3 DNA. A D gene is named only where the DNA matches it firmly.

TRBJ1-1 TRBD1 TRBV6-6 CASSTGGQTEAFF TGTGCCAGCAGCACAGGGGGCCAGACTGAAGCTTTCTTT
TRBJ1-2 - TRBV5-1 CASSRETGANYGYTF TGCGCCAGCAGCCGAGAGACAGGAGCTAACTATGGCTACACCTTC
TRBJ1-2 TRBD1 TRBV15 CATSRDLTGSHYGYTF TGTGCCACCAGCAGGGACCTGACAGGGTCTCACTATGGCTACACCTTC
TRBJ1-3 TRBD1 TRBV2 CASRDRDSGNTIYF TGTGCCAGCAGGGATCGGGACAGTGGAAACACCATATATTTT
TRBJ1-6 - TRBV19 CASSITGNNSPLHF TGTGCCAGTAGTATAACAGGGAATAATTCACCCCTCCACTTT
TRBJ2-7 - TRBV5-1 CASSMTAYEQYF TGCGCCAGCAGCATGACGGCCTACGAGCAGTACTTC
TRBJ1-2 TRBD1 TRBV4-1 CASSHRQGPNYGYTF TGCGCCAGCAGCCATCGACAGGGCCCTAACTATGGCTACACCTTC
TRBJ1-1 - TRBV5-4 CASSLPQNTEAFF TGTGCCAGCAGCCTTCCCCAGAACACTGAAGCTTTCTTT
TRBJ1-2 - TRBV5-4 CASRDRTVDLTVYGYTF TGTGCCAGCAGAGATCGGACAGTCGATCTAACTGTCTATGGCTACACCTTC
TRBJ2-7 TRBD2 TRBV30 CAWSVVQRGGYEQYF TGTGCCTGGAGTGTAGTCCAGCGGGGGGGCTACGAGCAGTACTTC
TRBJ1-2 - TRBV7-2 CASSLYSVLEYGYTF TGTGCCAGCAGCTTATATTCGGTGCTGGAATATGGCTACACCTTC
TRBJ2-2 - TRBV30 CAWRGGRKNTGELFF TGTGCCTGGAGGGGGGGCAGGAAAAACACCGGGGAGCTGTTTTTT
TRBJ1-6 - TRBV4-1 CASSQDPVGGNSPLHF TGCGCCAGCAGCCAAGATCCGGTAGGAGGAAATTCACCCCTCCACTTT
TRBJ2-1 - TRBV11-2 CASSLGLAPNEQFF TGTGCCAGCAGCTTAGGCCTGGCGCCCAATGAGCAGTTCTTC
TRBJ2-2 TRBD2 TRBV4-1 CASSYHSGTNTGELFF TGCGCCAGCAGCTATCATAGCGGGACAAACACCGGGGAGCTGTTTTTT
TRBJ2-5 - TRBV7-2 CASSLGGASMGETQYF TGTGCCAGCAGCTTAGGGGGCGCCTCGATGGGAGAGACCCAGTACTTC
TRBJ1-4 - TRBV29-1 CSGQRGVGEKLFF TGCAGCGGCCAACGGGGAGTAGGGGAAAAACTGTTTTTT
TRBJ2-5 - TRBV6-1 CASSEAGFGREETQYF TGTGCCAGCAGTGAAGCGGGATTCGGTCGGGAAGAGACCCAGTACTTC
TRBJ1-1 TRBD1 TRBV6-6 CASSYWDSPSGTEAFF TGTGCCAGCAGTTACTGGGACAGCCCCAGCGGCACTGAAGCTTTCTTT
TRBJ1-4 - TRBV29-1 CSVEGGDHNEKLFF TGCAGCGTTGAAGGAGGGGATCATAATGAAAAACTGTTTTTT
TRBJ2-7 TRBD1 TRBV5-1 CASSLGQTGGEQYF TGCGCCAGCAGCTTGGGCCAGACAGGGGGCGAGCAGTACTTC
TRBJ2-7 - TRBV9 CASSGRQDRADAYSYEQYF TGTGCCAGCAGCGGAAGACAGGACCGTGCTGACGCGTATTCCTACGAGCAGTACTTC